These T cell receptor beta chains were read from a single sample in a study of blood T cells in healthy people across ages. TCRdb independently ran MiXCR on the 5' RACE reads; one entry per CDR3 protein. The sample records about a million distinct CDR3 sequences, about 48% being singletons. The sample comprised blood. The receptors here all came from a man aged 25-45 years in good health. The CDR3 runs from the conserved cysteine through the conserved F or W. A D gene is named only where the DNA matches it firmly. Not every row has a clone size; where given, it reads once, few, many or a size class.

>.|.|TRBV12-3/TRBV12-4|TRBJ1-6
CASSLAPDLSYNSPLHF
TGTGCCAGCAGTTTAGCTCCGGACCTCTCCTATAATTCACCCCTCCACTTT
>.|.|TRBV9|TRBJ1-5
CVSSRADNQPQHF
TGTGTCAGCAGCCGGGCAGACAATCAGCCCCAGCATTTT
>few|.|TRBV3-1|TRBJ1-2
CASSQDAGGYYGYTF
TGTGCCAGCAGCCAAGATGCCGGCGGATACTATGGCTACACCTTC
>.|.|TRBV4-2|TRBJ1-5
CASSQGGRGGNQPQHF
TGTGCCAGCAGCCAAGGCGGACGGGGGGGAAATCAGCCCCAGCATTTT
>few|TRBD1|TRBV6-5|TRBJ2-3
CASSYSTGSGTDTQYF
TGTGCCAGCAGTTACTCGACAGGGTCCGGAACAGATACGCAGTATTTT
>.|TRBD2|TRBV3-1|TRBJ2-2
CASSPRTSSVTGELFF
TGTGCCAGCAGCCCTAGGACTAGCTCGGTAACCGGGGAGCTGTTTTTT
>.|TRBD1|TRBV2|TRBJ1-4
CASNAGTGNEKLFF
TGTGCCAGCAATGCCGGGACAGGGAACGAAAAACTGTTTTTT
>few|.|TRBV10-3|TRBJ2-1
CAISGRGNEQFF
TGTGCCATCAGTGGACGGGGGAATGAGCAGTTCTTC
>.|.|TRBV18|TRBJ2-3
CASTYRGTDTQYF
TGTGCCAGCACCTACAGAGGCACAGATACGCAGTATTTT
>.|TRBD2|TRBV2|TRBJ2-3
CASSAQRGNTDTQYF
TGTGCCAGCAGTGCGCAGCGGGGGAACACAGATACGCAGTATTTT
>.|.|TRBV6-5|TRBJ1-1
CASSYGGVEAFF
TGTGCCAGCAGTTATGGTGGGGTTGAAGCTTTCTTT
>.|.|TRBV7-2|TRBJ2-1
CASSSRRGRWDNEQFF
TGTGCCAGCAGCTCAAGGAGGGGGCGCTGGGACAATGAGCAGTTCTTC
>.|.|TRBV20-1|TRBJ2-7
CSASSSKRTVKGGKYEQYF
TGCAGTGCTAGCTCCTCAAAAAGGACCGTCAAGGGGGGAAAATACGAGCAGTACTTC
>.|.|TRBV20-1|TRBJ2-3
CSARDWGASTDTQYF
TGCAGTGCTAGAGATTGGGGGGCGTCCACAGATACGCAGTATTTT
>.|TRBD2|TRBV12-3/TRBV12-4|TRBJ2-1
CASSGTSGHNEQFF
TGTGCCAGCAGTGGGACTAGCGGGCACAATGAGCAGTTCTTC
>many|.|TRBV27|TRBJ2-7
CASKRSGVGDEQYF
TGTGCCAGCAAAAGGTCCGGGGTGGGCGACGAGCAGTACTTC
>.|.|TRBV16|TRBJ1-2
CASSQSTAYGYTF
TGTGCCAGCAGCCAATCGACAGCGTATGGCTACACCTTC